The 10 T cell receptor beta chains presented below share a single source sample, sequenced in a study of T-cell memory formation after mild COVID-19. TCRdb independently ran MiXCR on the 5' RACE reads; one entry per CDR3 protein. The sample includes some 150,000 distinct CDR3 sequences, 15% to 20% seen only once; the top ten take around 2.4%. Material for sequencing was PBMCs or a T cell subset sorted from them (not recorded which). The receptor source for this set is an adult woman who had mild COVID-19 (a few samples of this study predate the infection). Cell type and time point are not known.

This clonotype was seen more than once but under ten times. This chain joins TRBV5-1 and TRBJ2-7; 7 bases are shared with TRBD1. V lost 4 bases and J lost 5; bases outside the gene matches: 9. This CDR3 spans 14 amino acids. Germline CDR1 is SGHRS and CDR2 is YFSETQ. The chain's CDR3 is CASSRDSLVNEQYF. The CDR3 DNA reads as TGCGCCAGCAGCCGGGACAGTTTGGTCAACGAGCAGTACTTC.

A single count supports this clonotype. The genes are TRBV9 and TRBJ1-1; TRBD1 matches 9 bases. With V trimmed by 3 bases and J by 7 bases, 7 bases remained unmatched. Germline V gene data show CDR1 as SGDLS and CDR2 as YYNGEE. This CDR3 comprises 14 residues. This CDR3 is CASSAVQGAGEAFF. The CDR3 bases are TGTGCCAGCAGCGCCGTACAGGGGGCGGGTGAAGCTTTCTTT. Supplemented by reference TRBV9 and TRBJ1-1, the full variable domain reads DSGVTQTPKHLITATGQRVTLRCSPRSGDLSVYWYQQSLDQGLQFLIQYYNGEERAKGNILERFSAQQFPDLHSELNLSSLELGDSALYFCASSAVQGAGEAFFGQGTRLTVV.

This chain connects TRBV6-1 to TRBJ2-4; unclear D gene. The germline CDR1 and CDR2 sequences are MNHNS and SASEGT. The germline V and J ends were trimmed by 0 bases and 11 bases, with 8 bases remaining between them. This CDR3 contains 12 residues. CDR3 sequence reads: CASSEALGLQYF. DNA of the CDR3: TGTGCCAGCAGTGAAGCTCTAGGCCTTCAGTACTTC.

This clonotype was seen a handful of times. The chain joins TRBV2 to TRBJ2-3, with TRBD2 matching over 8 bases. Trimming at V came to 4 bases and at J to 3 bases, leaving 6 bases not matched to a gene. The CDR3 has 15 amino acids. Germline CDR1 reads SNHLY; CDR2 reads FYNNEI. CDR3 region: CASSGPGTSTDTQYF. CDR3 in DNA: TGTGCCAGCAGTGGCCCCGGGACTAGTACAGATACGCAGTATTTT. The full variable domain, in which reference TRBV2 and TRBJ2-3 provide the parts outside the CDR3, is EPEVTQTPSHQVTQMGQEVILRCVPISNHLYFYWYRQILGQKVEFLVSFYNNEISEKSEIFDDQFSVERPDGSNFTLKIRSTKLEDSAMYFCASSGPGTSTDTQYFGPGTRLTVL.

This chain joins TRBV9 and TRBJ2-3; TRBD2 might be the D (6 bases). V was trimmed by 0 bases and J by 4 bases, leaving 9 bases between them. The length of the CDR3 is 14 residues. Germline V gene sequence: CDR1 SGDLS, CDR2 YYNGEE. The CDR3 region has the DNA TGTGCCAGCAGCGTAGCGTCGGGAGCAGATACGCAGTATTTT. Translated: CASSVASGADTQYF.

This clonotype was detected many times. This sequence joins TRBV20-1 and TRBJ1-6, with D hard to call. The CDR3 is 16 amino acids. Trimming removed 2 bases at V and 5 bases at J, with 16 bases between. Germline V CDR1 and CDR2: DFQATT, SNEGSKA (reference sequence). CDR3 sequence (DNA): TGCAGTGCTAGACCCCCAAACAGACGCGATAATTCACCCCTCCACTTT. It is translated as CSARPPNRRDNSPLHF.

The chain combines TRBV7-2 with TRBJ2-7, with D perhaps matching TRBD1 (6 bases). The CDR3 has 15 amino acids. CDR1 is SGHTA and CDR2 is FQGNSA in the germline V gene. V was pared by 6 bases and J by 5 bases, with 20 bases between. The CDR3 region is CASRVGTQGSHEQYF. The CDR3 DNA reads TGTGCCAGCAGGGTAGGGACACAGGGTTCCCACGAGCAGTACTTC.

This clonotype appeared a few times. The gene calls are TRBV12-3 or TRBV12-4 and TRBJ2-1; 9 bases agree with TRBD2. The CDR3 contains 15 residues. V trimming: 8 bases; J trimming: 8 bases; junction bases outside the gene matches: 13. The DNA for the CDR3 is TGTGCCAGCTCTAGGAGCCGCGGGGGGGCCTATGAGCAGTTCTTC. It yields the protein CASSRSRGGAYEQFF.

The chain couples TRBV7-3 to TRBJ2-5, with D possibly being TRBD2 (5 bases). The CDR3 sequence is 14 residues long. Trimming pared 4 bases from V and 1 base from J, leaving 10 bases between. The germline gives CDR1 SGHTA, CDR2 FQGTGA. The CDR3 loop is CASSSLRAQETQYF. The CDR3 DNA reads TGTGCCAGCAGCTCTTTGCGGGCCCAAGAGACCCAGTACTTC.

The sample holds a few counts of this clonotype. V usage is TRBV11-2 and J usage is TRBJ2-3, with 11 bases fitting TRBD2. V trimming: 6 bases; J trimming: 0 bases; junction bases outside the gene matches: 5. This CDR3 comprises 16 residues. Germline V gives CDR1 SGHAT, CDR2 FQNNGV. CDR3 sequence: CASRHLAGGSTDTQYF. Written as DNA, the CDR3 is TGTGCCAGCAGACATTTAGCGGGAGGGAGCACAGATACGCAGTATTTT.